The T cell receptor (beta chain) described here comes from a study of control samples from healthy donors and cancer patients. Germline CDR1 SGHNT, CDR2 YENEEA. J was trimmed by 2 bases and V by 5 bases; bases with no gene match: 6. The CDR3 length is 17 residues. Produced via immunoSEQ multiplex PCR; TCRdb's table is partial and in-frame only. The table has about 170,000 clones, 90% to 95% seen once. Sequenced: blood. The receptor was derived from a woman in her twenties or thirties in good health. The chain recombines TRBV11-3 with TRBJ2-1; TRBD2 aligns across 13 bases. CDR3 residues: CASSPGLAGRTYNEQFF. The CDR3, as DNA: TGTGCCAGCAGCCCGGGACTAGCGGGGAGAACCTACAATGAGCAGTTCTTC.